The 32 T cell receptor beta chains reported below all come from one sample, sequenced in a study of blood T cell repertoires in COVID-19. The protocol was immunoSEQ multiplex PCR, while the TCRdb copy is restricted to in-frame clones and leaves out a portion. The data contain some 530,000 clones, 70% to 90% of them singletons. The source material was peripheral blood. Receptor source: a human donor in a cohort sampled during active COVID-19.

J is TRBJ1-2 and V is TRBV3-1 (or the pseudogene TRBV3-2); the match to TRBD1 covers 11 bases. The CDR3 totals 14 residues. The V gene's germline CDR1 is LGHDT and CDR2 YNNKEL (reference sequence). V was clipped by 5 bases and J by 7 bases; unmatched bases: 6. In DNA form, the CDR3 reads TGTGCCAGCAGCGGGGACAGGGGGTTCTTTGGCTACACCTTC. It specifies CASSGDRGFFGYTF.

The chain has TRBV24-1 and TRBJ2-1; 7 nucleotides align to TRBD2. Germline CDR1 reads KGHDR; CDR2 reads SFDVKD. Losses at the gene ends were 3 bases for V and 0 bases for J; bases not matched to a gene: 4. The CDR3 is 16 residues long. CDR3 loop: CATSDHLAASYNEQFF. DNA for the CDR3: TGTGCCACCAGTGATCACCTAGCGGCCTCCTACAATGAGCAGTTCTTC.

The V and J genes are TRBV29-1 and TRBJ2-7; the match to TRBD1 covers 11 bases. This CDR3 has 13 residues. The J segment lost 6 bases and the V segment lost 2 bases, leaving 3 bases of the junction unmatched. CDR1 SQVTM and CDR2 ANQGSEA come from the germline V gene. The CDR3 DNA is TGCAGCGTTGAACAGGACAGGGGGCTCGAGCAGTACTTC. This gives the protein CSVEQDRGLEQYF.

The rearrangement links TRBV3-1 (or the pseudogene TRBV3-2) to TRBJ2-1, with 7 bases lining up with TRBD1. Trimming took 2 bases from V and 0 from J; bases not matched to a gene: 4. Germline-derived CDR1 and CDR2 are LGHDT and YNNKEL (reference sequence). The CDR3 has 16 residues. The CDR3 protein is CASSQTGAPSYNEQFF. The CDR3 region has the DNA TGTGCCAGCAGCCAAACAGGGGCCCCCTCCTACAATGAGCAGTTCTTC.

This chain connects TRBV19 to TRBJ2-7; D perhaps matches TRBD2 (6 bases). Germline CDR1 LNHDA, CDR2 SQIVND (reference sequence). Between the trimmed V and J ends, which lost 6 bases and 7 bases, there was a span of 22 bases. This CDR3 comprises 15 residues. In DNA form, the CDR3 reads TGTGCCAGTAGCAAAATGGGGGGTCGCCTTTTGGAGCAGTACTTC. Amino acid sequence: CASSKMGGRLLEQYF.

This clone was detected only once. This chain links TRBV19 with TRBJ1-3; D possibly corresponds to TRBD1 (6 bases). V lost 4 bases to trimming and J lost 2 bases, with 12 bases between them. The CDR3 spans 15 residues. Germline lookup yields CDR1 LNHDA and CDR2 SQIVND (reference sequence). The CDR3 region is CASSRLQGPGNTIYF. The CDR3 nucleotides read TGTGCCAGTAGTAGATTACAGGGTCCTGGAAACACCATATATTTT.

This chain links TRBV3-1 (or the pseudogene TRBV3-2) with TRBJ1-5, with 8 bases that match TRBD1. J lost 0 bases, V lost 1 base, and 5 bases had no gene match. The germline CDR1 and CDR2 sequences are LGHDT and YNNKEL (reference sequence). The CDR3 has 17 residues. CDR3 in DNA: TGTGCCAGCAGCCAAGGGACAGGGTGGGATAGCAATCAGCCCCAGCATTTT. This translates into CASSQGTGWDSNQPQHF.

This clone occurred a few times. This chain links TRBV7-3 with TRBJ1-1; D is undetermined. Trimming shortened V by 2 bases and J by 3 bases, and 7 bases separated the two germline ends. The CDR3 extends over 13 amino acids. Germline V gene sequence: CDR1 SGHTA, CDR2 FQGTGA. As DNA, the CDR3 is TGTGCCAGCAGCTTAGGGCCGGACACTGAAGCTTTCTTT. This gives the protein CASSLGPDTEAFF.

This chain joins TRBV3-1 (or the pseudogene TRBV3-2) and TRBJ2-3; 8 nucleotides agree with TRBD2. The V gene's germline CDR1 is LGHDT and CDR2 YNNKEL (reference sequence). The CDR3 spans 15 residues. Trimming removed 8 bases from V and 4 bases from J; junction bases left unmatched: 11. The CDR3 reads CASAPSGSPADTQYF. DNA of the CDR3: TGTGCCAGCGCTCCCAGCGGGAGTCCAGCAGATACGCAGTATTTT.

The chain employs TRBV7-3 and TRBJ2-7; 12 bases fit TRBD2. After removal of 4 bases from V and 4 bases from J, the junction contained 5 bases not matched to a gene. The CDR3 length is 15 residues. Germline V lookup: CDR1 SGHTA, CDR2 FQGTGA. CDR3 residues: CASSSSGRAGYEQYF. DNA for the CDR3: TGTGCCAGCAGCTCTAGCGGGAGGGCCGGGTACGAGCAGTACTTC.

This sequence joins TRBV13 and TRBJ2-3, with TRBD1 matching 11 bases. CDR3 size: 15 residues. The V gene end was trimmed by 5 bases and the J gene end by 4 bases; junction bases not matched to a gene: 5. Per the germline V gene, CDR1 is PRHDT and CDR2 is FYEKMQ (reference sequence). The CDR3 DNA sequence: TGTGCCAGCAGCCGGACAGGGGGCTTCCCAGATACGCAGTATTTT. Amino acids: CASSRTGGFPDTQYF.

The genes are TRBV15 and TRBJ2-5, with 9 bases fitting TRBD2. Germline CDR1 reads LNHNV; CDR2 reads YYDKDF (reference sequence). The CDR3 is made up of 15 amino acids. V gave up 9 bases and J gave up 1 base; unmatched junction bases: 9. The CDR3 is CATGPSSGVQETQYF. CDR3 bases: TGTGCCACGGGGCCCTCTAGCGGGGTCCAAGAGACCCAGTACTTC.

This chain joins TRBV27 and TRBJ2-3, with 13 bases fitting TRBD2. This CDR3 is built from 15 residues. V dropped 5 bases and J dropped 5; count of bases not matched to a gene: 4. Per the germline V gene, CDR1 is MNHEY and CDR2 is SMNVEV (reference sequence). CDR3 amino acids: CASSVGLAGRDTQYF. The CDR3 DNA reads as TGTGCCAGCAGTGTGGGACTAGCGGGAAGAGATACGCAGTATTTT.

The chain is built from TRBV19 and TRBJ2-7, with 12 bases identical to TRBD2. The CDR3 sequence is 16 residues long. The V and J ends lost 1 base and 2 bases, in that order; junction bases with no gene match: 3. Germline V gene sequence: CDR1 LNHDA, CDR2 SQIVND (reference sequence). The CDR3, as DNA: TGTGCCAGTAGTATAGGGACTAGCGGGACTACCTACGAGCAGTACTTC. This gives the protein CASSIGTSGTTYEQYF.

The chain joins TRBV4-1 to TRBJ1-6, with TRBD1 identical over 9 bases. The V gene's germline CDR1 is MGHRA and CDR2 YSYEKL. The CDR3 sequence is 19 residues long. Losses at the gene ends were 0 bases for V and 8 bases for J; bases not matched to a gene: 14. The CDR3 DNA reads as TGCGCCAGCAGCCAAGATCCTGAGGGTCCGACAGGGGGTTATTCACCCCTCCACTTT. It is translated as CASSQDPEGPTGGYSPLHF.

The chain links TRBV5-4 to TRBJ2-5; 8 nucleotides agree with TRBD2. Germline CDR1 SGHNT, CDR2 YYREEE (reference sequence). This CDR3 comprises 15 residues. Unmatched junction bases numbered 5, after V lost 0 bases and J lost 4 bases. The CDR3 here is CASSLASGGGETQYF. The CDR3 DNA reads TGTGCCAGCAGCTTGGCCTCGGGAGGGGGAGAGACCCAGTACTTC.

This clone was detected once. In nucleotides, the CDR3 is TGTGCCAGCAGCTCCACTGGGACAGATAATGAAAAACTGTTTTTT. Translation gives CASSSTGTDNEKLFF. The genes are TRBV5-8 and TRBJ1-4; 7 positions agree with TRBD1. CDR3 length equals 15 residues. The ends lost 3 bases at V and 4 bases at J; junction bases unmatched: 6. Germline V gene sequence: CDR1 SGHTS, CDR2 YDEGEE.

The genes are TRBV28 and TRBJ1-4, with D maybe TRBD1 (6 bases). This CDR3 is built from 17 residues. Trimming pared 6 bases from V and 0 bases from J, leaving 17 bases between. Germline-derived CDR1 and CDR2 are MDHEN and SYDVKM. The CDR3: CASSPGQTIATNEKLFF. The CDR3 coding sequence is TGTGCCAGCAGCCCCGGACAGACCATCGCAACTAATGAAAAACTGTTTTTT.

This clone was observed a handful of times. The chain carries TRBV3-1 (or the pseudogene TRBV3-2) and TRBJ2-1; 7 bases are shared with TRBD1. The CDR3 extends over 18 amino acids. Germline assignment: CDR1 LGHDT and CDR2 YNNKEL (reference sequence). V shed 0 bases and J 3 bases; nucleotides not matched to a gene: 11. CDR3: CASSQDSRGNPFYNEQFF. In DNA form, the CDR3 reads TGTGCCAGCAGCCAAGATAGCAGGGGGAATCCTTTCTACAATGAGCAGTTCTTC.

This sequence joins TRBV7-2 and TRBJ1-3; D call uncertain. The V gene's germline CDR1 is SGHTA and CDR2 FQGNSA. Trimming cost V 2 bases and J 1 base, with 12 bases left between them. This CDR3 is built from 16 residues. The CDR3 protein is CASSLPAAGSGNTIYF. The DNA for the CDR3 is TGTGCCAGCAGCTTACCAGCGGCCGGGTCTGGAAACACCATATATTTT.

This clone was seen a single time. V usage is TRBV12-3 or TRBV12-4 and J usage is TRBJ1-2; 9 bases line up with TRBD1. There are 13 residues in the CDR3. Trimming at V came to 7 bases and at J to 7 bases, leaving 7 bases not matched to a gene. This CDR3 is CASNSGTGSGYTF. Written as DNA, the CDR3 is TGTGCCAGCAACTCCGGGACAGGGTCTGGCTACACCTTC.

This clone was seen once. CDR3 coding DNA: TGTGCCAGTGGGATCCCAGGGGTGAACACTGAAGCTTTCTTT. This encodes CASGIPGVNTEAFF. The genes are TRBV19 and TRBJ1-1, with a weak D call TRBD1 (6 bases). Germline lookup yields CDR1 LNHDA and CDR2 SQIVND (reference sequence). V shed 8 bases and J shed 0 bases, with 13 bases lying between them. This CDR3 has 14 amino acids.

This clone appeared a single time. The V and J genes are TRBV27 and TRBJ1-2; tentatively, D is TRBD1 (5 bases). From germline, CDR1 is MNHEY and CDR2 SMNVEV (reference sequence). The CDR3 runs to 15 residues. Trimming cost V 2 bases and J 3 bases, with 13 bases left between them. The CDR3 DNA sequence: TGTGCCAGCAGTTTAATGGCCAGGGTAGACTATGGCTACACCTTC. Translated, it gives CASSLMARVDYGYTF.

The chain couples TRBV18 to TRBJ2-1; 8 bases match TRBD2. This CDR3 has 19 residues. The junction had 17 bases not matched to a gene; V was cut back by 1 base and J by 6 bases. Germline assignment: CDR1 KGHSH and CDR2 LQKENI. In nucleotides, the CDR3 is TGTGCCAGCTCACCACGGTCCCGGACTAGCCGACCTGACGCCAATGAGCAGTTCTTC. Its translation is CASSPRSRTSRPDANEQFF.

CDR3 protein: CASSVAGGTGVEETQYF. As DNA, the CDR3 is TGTGCCAGCAGCGTAGCTGGAGGGACAGGGGTGGAGGAGACCCAGTACTTC. V is TRBV9 and J is TRBJ2-5; TRBD1 agrees at 10 bases. Germline V gene sequence: CDR1 SGDLS, CDR2 YYNGEE. V dropped 0 bases and J dropped 5; count of bases not matched to a gene: 10. CDR3 length: 17 amino acids.

V gene TRBV28 combines with J gene TRBJ2-1; 10 bases align to TRBD2. The V gene's germline CDR1 is MDHEN and CDR2 SYDVKM. V shed 5 bases and J 3 bases; nucleotides not matched to a gene: 4. The CDR3 is made up of 15 amino acids. As DNA, the CDR3 is TGTGCCAGCAGTCCCCGGACTAGCGGCTACAATGAGCAGTTCTTC. As protein: CASSPRTSGYNEQFF.

This clone was counted a single time. The chain is built from TRBV6-5 and TRBJ1-2; perhaps TRBD1 as D (6 bases). The CDR3 totals 12 residues. The V gene's germline CDR1 is MNHEY and CDR2 SVGAGI. The V end was cut by 8 bases, the J end by 8 bases, with 15 bases between. The CDR3 spells CASGGRVGGYTF. The CDR3 nucleotides read TGTGCCAGCGGGGGCAGGGTGGGCGGCTACACCTTC.

The gene calls are TRBV29-1 and TRBJ2-4; 9 positions agree with TRBD2. The CDR3 runs to 15 residues. Trimming removed 3 bases from V and 8 bases from J; junction bases left unmatched: 11. Germline V gives CDR1 SQVTM, CDR2 ANQGSEA. The CDR3 sequence is CSVEGVAGVPDIQYF. The DNA of the CDR3 is TGCAGCGTTGAGGGGGTAGCGGGAGTTCCGGACATTCAGTACTTC.

J is TRBJ2-5 and V is TRBV5-4; D unclear. CDR1 is SGHNT, CDR2 YYREEE, per germline (reference sequence). The germline V and J ends were trimmed by 1 base and 3 bases, with 10 bases remaining between them. This CDR3 has 14 residues. The CDR3 sequence: CASSLIDRKETQYF. CDR3 coding DNA: TGTGCCAGCAGCTTGATAGATCGAAAAGAGACCCAGTACTTC.

V is TRBV3-1 (or the pseudogene TRBV3-2) and J is TRBJ2-3, with D tentatively TRBD1 (6 bases). Germline assignment: CDR1 LGHDT and CDR2 YNNKEL (reference sequence). V lost 0 bases to trimming and J lost 0 bases, with 19 bases between them. This CDR3 spans 19 amino acids. CDR3 DNA: TGTGCCAGCAGCCAAGATCCGGTACAGGGATTCCTAAGCACAGATACGCAGTATTTT. It specifies CASSQDPVQGFLSTDTQYF.

The chain links TRBV12-3 or TRBV12-4 to TRBJ2-2; D possibly corresponds to TRBD1 (5 bases). Trimming cost V 3 bases and J 7 bases, with 9 bases left between them. The length of the CDR3 is 13 residues. CDR3 nucleotides: TGTGCCAGCAGTTTTCGCCAGGGCGGGGAGCTGTTTTTT. This codes for CASSFRQGGELFF.

The CDR3 loop is CASSKGLGTRFQETQYF. The DNA of the CDR3 is TGTGCCAGTAGTAAGGGGTTGGGGACAAGGTTCCAAGAGACCCAGTACTTC. The chain employs TRBV19 and TRBJ2-5; D is perhaps TRBD1 (6 bases). The CDR3 is 17 amino acids. CDR1 and CDR2 (germline): LNHDA, SQIVND (reference sequence). The ends were cut back, 4 bases at V and 1 base at J, with 19 bases in the middle.